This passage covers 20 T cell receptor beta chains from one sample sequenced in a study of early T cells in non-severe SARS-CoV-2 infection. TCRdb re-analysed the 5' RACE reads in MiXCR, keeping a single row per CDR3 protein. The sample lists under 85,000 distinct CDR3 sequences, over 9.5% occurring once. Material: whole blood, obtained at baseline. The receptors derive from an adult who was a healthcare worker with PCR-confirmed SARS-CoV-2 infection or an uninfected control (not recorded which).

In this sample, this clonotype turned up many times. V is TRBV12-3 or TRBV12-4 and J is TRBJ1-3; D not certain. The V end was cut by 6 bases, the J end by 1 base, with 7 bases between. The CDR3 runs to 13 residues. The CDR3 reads CASSVPSGNTIYF. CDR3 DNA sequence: TGTGCCAGCAGCGTCCCATCTGGAAACACCATATATTTT.

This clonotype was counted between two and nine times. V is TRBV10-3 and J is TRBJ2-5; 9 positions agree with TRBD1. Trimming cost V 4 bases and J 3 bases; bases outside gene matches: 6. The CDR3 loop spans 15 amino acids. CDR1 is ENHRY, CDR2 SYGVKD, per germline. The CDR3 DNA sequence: TGTGCCATCAGTGGAAAAGACAGGGGGGAAGAGACCCAGTACTTC. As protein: CAISGKDRGEETQYF.

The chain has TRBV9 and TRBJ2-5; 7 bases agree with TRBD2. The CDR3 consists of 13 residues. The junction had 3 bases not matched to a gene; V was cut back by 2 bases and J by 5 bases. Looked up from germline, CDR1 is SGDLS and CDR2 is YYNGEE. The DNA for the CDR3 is TGTGCCAGCAGCGTGGGAGGGAGTGAGACCCAGTACTTC. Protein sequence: CASSVGGSETQYF. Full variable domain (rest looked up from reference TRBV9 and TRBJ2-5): DSGVTQTPKHLITATGQRVTLRCSPRSGDLSVYWYQQSLDQGLQFLIQYYNGEERAKGNILERFSAQQFPDLHSELNLSSLELGDSALYFCASSVGGSETQYFGPGTRLLVL.

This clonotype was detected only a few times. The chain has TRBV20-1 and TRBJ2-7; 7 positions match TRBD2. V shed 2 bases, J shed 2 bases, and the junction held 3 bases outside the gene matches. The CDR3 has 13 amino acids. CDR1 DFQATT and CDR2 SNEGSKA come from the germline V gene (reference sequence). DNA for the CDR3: TGCAGTGCTAGAACTAGCGCCACCTACGAGCAGTACTTC. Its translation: CSARTSATYEQYF.

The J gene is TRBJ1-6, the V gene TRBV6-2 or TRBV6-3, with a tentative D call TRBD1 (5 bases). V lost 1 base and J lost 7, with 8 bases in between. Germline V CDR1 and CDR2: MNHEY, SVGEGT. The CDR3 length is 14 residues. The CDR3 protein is CASSYLQENSPLHF. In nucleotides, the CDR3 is TGTGCCAGCAGTTACTTACAGGAAAATTCACCCCTCCACTTT.

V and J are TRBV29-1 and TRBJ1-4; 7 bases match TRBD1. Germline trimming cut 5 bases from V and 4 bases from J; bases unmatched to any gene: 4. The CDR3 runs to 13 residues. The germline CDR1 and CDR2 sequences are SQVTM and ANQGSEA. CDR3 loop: CSVRDSINEKLFF. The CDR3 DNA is TGCAGCGTTCGGGACAGTATTAATGAAAAACTGTTTTTT.

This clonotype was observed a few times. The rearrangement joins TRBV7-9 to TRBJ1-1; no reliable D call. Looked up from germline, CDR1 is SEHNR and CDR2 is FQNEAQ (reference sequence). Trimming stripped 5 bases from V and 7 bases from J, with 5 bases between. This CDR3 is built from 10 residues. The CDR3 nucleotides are TGTGCCAGCAGCCGGGGTGAAGCTTTCTTT. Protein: CASSRGEAFF.

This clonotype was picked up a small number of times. CDR3: CASSLTIQETQYF. CDR3 nucleotide sequence: TGTGCCAGCAGCTTAACGATCCAAGAGACCCAGTACTTC. The J gene is TRBJ2-5, the V gene TRBV7-3; no definite D call. This CDR3 is 13 amino acids long. Trimming stripped 0 bases from V and 1 base from J, with 3 bases between. Germline CDR1 is SGHTA and CDR2 is FQGTGA.

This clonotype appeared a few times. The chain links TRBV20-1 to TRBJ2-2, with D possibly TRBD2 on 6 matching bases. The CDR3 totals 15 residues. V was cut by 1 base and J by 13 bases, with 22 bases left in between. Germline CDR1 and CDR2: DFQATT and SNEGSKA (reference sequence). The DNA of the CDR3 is TGCAGTGCTAGAGCGGGAGAAAGGCCGGAGATGGGGCTGTTTTTT. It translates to CSARAGERPEMGLFF.

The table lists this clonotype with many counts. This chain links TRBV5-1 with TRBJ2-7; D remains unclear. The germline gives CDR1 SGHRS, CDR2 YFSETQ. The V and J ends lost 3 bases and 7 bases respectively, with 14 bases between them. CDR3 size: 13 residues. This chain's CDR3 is CASSWGYRGEQYF. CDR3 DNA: TGCGCCAGCAGCTGGGGATATCGTGGGGAGCAGTACTTC.

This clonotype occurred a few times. CDR3: CASRRTLGQETQYF. CDR3 DNA: TGTGCCAGCCGCCGGACCTTGGGCCAAGAGACCCAGTACTTC. This rearrangement joins TRBV7-2 to TRBJ2-5; no definite D call. The CDR3 spans 14 residues. From germline, CDR1 is SGHTA and CDR2 FQGNSA. The V gene lost 8 bases and the J gene lost 1 base, with 14 bases spanning the gap.

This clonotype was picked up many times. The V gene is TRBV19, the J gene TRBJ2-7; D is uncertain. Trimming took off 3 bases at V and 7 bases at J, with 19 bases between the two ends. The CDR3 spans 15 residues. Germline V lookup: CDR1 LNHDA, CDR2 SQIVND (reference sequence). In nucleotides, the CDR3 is TGTGCCAGTAGTATGGTCCTAGAAGTAGGTCGGGAGCAGTACTTC. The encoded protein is CASSMVLEVGREQYF.

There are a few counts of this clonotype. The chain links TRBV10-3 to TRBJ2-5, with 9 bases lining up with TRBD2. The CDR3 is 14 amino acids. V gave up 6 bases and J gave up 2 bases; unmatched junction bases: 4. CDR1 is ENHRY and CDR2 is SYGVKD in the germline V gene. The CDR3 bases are TGTGCCATCAGCCCGACTAGCGGACAAGAGACCCAGTACTTC. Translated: CAISPTSGQETQYF.

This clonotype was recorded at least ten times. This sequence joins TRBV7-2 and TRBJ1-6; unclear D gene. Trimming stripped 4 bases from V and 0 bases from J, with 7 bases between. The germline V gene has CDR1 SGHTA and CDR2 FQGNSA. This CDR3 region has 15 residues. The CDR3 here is CASSSPGSYNSPLHF. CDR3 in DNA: TGTGCCAGCAGCTCCCCAGGCTCCTATAATTCACCCCTCCACTTT.

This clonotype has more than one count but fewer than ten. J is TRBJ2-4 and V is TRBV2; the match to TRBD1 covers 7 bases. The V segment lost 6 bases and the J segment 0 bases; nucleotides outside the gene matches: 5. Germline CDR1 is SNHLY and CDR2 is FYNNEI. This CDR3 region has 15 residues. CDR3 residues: CASRPGTVAKNIQYF. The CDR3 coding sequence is TGTGCCAGCAGGCCCGGGACAGTAGCCAAAAACATTCAGTACTTC.

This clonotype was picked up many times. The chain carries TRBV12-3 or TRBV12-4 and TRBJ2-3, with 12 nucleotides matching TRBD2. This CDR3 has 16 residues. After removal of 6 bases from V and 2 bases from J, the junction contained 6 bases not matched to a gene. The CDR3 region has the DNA TGTGCCAGCAGGGCACTAGCGGGGGGACACACAGATACGCAGTATTTT. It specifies CASRALAGGHTDTQYF.

For the CDR3, the DNA is TGTGCCAGCAGCCCGGGGCAGGGGTATTCACCCCTCCACTTT. This sequence encodes CASSPGQGYSPLHF. This chain connects TRBV11-2 to TRBJ1-6, with D perhaps matching TRBD1 (6 bases). V lost 5 bases and J lost 8, with 13 bases in between. The CDR3 is 14 amino acids. The germline gives CDR1 SGHAT, CDR2 FQNNGV.

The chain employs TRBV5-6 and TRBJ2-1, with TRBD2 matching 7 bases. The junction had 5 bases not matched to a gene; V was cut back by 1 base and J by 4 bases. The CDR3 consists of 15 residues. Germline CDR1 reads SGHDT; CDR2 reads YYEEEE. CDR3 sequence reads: CASSLRTRKYNEQFF. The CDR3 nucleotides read TGTGCCAGCAGCTTGAGGACTAGAAAATACAATGAGCAGTTCTTC.

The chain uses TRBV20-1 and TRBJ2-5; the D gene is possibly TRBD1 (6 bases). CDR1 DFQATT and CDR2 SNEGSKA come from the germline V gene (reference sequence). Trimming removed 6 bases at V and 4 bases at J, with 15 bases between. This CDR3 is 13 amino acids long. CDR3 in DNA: TGCAGTGCCGGGACAACTCCCGGAGAGACCCAGTACTTC. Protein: CSAGTTPGETQYF.

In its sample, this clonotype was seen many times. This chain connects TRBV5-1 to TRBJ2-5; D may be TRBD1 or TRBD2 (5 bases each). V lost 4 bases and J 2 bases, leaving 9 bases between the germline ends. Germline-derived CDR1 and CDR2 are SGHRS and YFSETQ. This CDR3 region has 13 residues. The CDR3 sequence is CASSRDGQETQYF. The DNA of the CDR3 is TGCGCCAGCAGCAGGGACGGACAAGAGACCCAGTACTTC.